This T cell receptor beta chain was captured by sequencing in a study of glioma-infiltrating T cells. Amplification of TCR alpha and beta CDR3 regions from RNA used iRepertoire nested multiplex PCR. TCRdb independently ran MiXCR on the multiplex PCR reads; one entry per CDR3 protein. Of about 130,000 distinct CDR3 sequences listed, about 25% are singletons. V lost 4 bases and J lost 7, with 19 bases in between. Germline assignment: CDR1 KGHDR and CDR2 SFDVKD. The CDR3 is made up of 16 amino acids. Study-level results: Only very few CDR3 sequences appeared in both tissue and blood.

A word on this clonotype: Its antigen is still unknown.

This TCR was sampled from a human donor with low-grade glioma or glioblastoma, undergoing nonglioma brain surgery, or in good health (not recorded which). The sequenced material came from glioma tissue, nonneoplastic brain tissue, or PBMCs (not recorded which). The chain combines TRBV24-1 with TRBJ2-1; D possibly uses TRBD1 or TRBD2 (6 bases each). The CDR3 region is CATSDGGPGARNEQFF. The CDR3 DNA reads TGTGCCACCAGTGACGGGGGCCCGGGGGCGCGAAATGAGCAGTTCTTC.